In its sample, the clone carrying this TCR beta chain was seen a few times. V shed 2 bases and J shed 5 bases, with 13 bases lying between them. Germline V gene sequence: CDR1 SNHLY, CDR2 FYNNEI. The length of the CDR3 is 16 residues. Per the original methods: Amplification of reference gene primers provided the estimated nucleated cell counts. Assay used: immunoSEQ multiplex PCR; TCRdb lists only in-frame clones, some missing. V and J calls and clone size follow that table, whereas D and trimming were derived from the DNA. The sample lists some 240,000 clones, 89% occurring once. The data stem from a study of blood T cell repertoires in COVID-19. Across the whole study: Specimens from acute and convalescent COVID-19 originated in the United States, Italy and Spain. The analysed material was cDNA or gDNA that came from T cells, B-cell-depleted T cells, or PBMCs.

The TCR sequence derives from a woman in her thirties or forties who had recovered from COVID-19. The source material was peripheral blood. The V gene is TRBV2, the J gene TRBJ1-6; maybe TRBD1 (5 bases). DNA of the CDR3: TGTGCCAGCAGTGAATTGGGGCTCCTCAATAATTCACCCCTCCACTTT. It codes for CASSELGLLNNSPLHF.